These 14 T cell receptor beta chains share one sample of origin, sequenced in a study of shared clonotypes between healthy human individuals. CD8 cells classed as naive were CD45RO-negative and positively selected for CCR7, excluding terminally differentiated effector memory CD45RA+ cells. TCRdb keeps only in-frame clones here, not all; method: immunoSEQ multiplex PCR. The sample lists around 2.1 million clones, under 95% occurring once. The sample comprised naive CD8+ T cells from PBMCs. These TCRs come from a young man in good health. Some clones in this sample may be carry-over from other donors' samples.

This chain connects TRBV9 to TRBJ2-2, with D possibly TRBD1 on 5 matching bases. CDR3 length: 15 residues. Between the trimmed V and J ends, which lost 4 bases and 6 bases, there was a span of 16 bases. Germline values: CDR1 SGDLS, CDR2 YYNGEE. The CDR3 DNA is TGTGCCAGCAGCCTCCGGACGGAAGGGGCCGGGGAGCTGTTTTTT. Translated, it gives CASSLRTEGAGELFF.

There are a few counts of this clone. The J gene is TRBJ1-1, the V gene TRBV10-3; the D gene is possibly TRBD1 (6 bases). Germline V gene data show CDR1 as ENHRY and CDR2 as SYGVKD. V gave up 2 bases and J gave up 5 bases, with 12 bases separating them. This CDR3 comprises 14 residues. The CDR3 loop reads CAISERTVETEAFF. The CDR3 DNA reads TGTGCCATCAGTGAGAGGACAGTGGAAACTGAAGCTTTCTTT.

V and J are TRBV5-1 and TRBJ2-3, with D possibly being TRBD1 (6 bases). This CDR3 is built from 14 residues. Germline CDR1 is SGHRS and CDR2 is YFSETQ. V was clipped by 1 base and J by 3 bases, with 9 bases between them. CDR3 in amino acids: CASSLRQATDTQYF. Here the CDR3 DNA reads TGCGCCAGCAGCTTGAGACAGGCGACAGATACGCAGTATTTT. Combining the CDR3 with reference TRBV5-1 and TRBJ2-3 gives the whole variable domain KAGVTQTPRYLIKTRGQQVTLSCSPISGHRSVSWYQQTPGQGLQFLFEYFSETQRNKGNFPGRFSGRQFSNSRSEMNVSTLELGDSALYLCASSLRQATDTQYFGPGTRLTVL.

This clone was recorded once. V and J are TRBV27 and TRBJ1-3; D call uncertain. This CDR3 is 14 amino acids long. Germline V lookup: CDR1 MNHEY, CDR2 SMNVEV (reference sequence). The V end was cut by 5 bases, the J end by 1 base, with 9 bases between. The CDR3 protein is CASSPVPSGNTIYF. The CDR3 DNA reads TGTGCCAGCAGTCCGGTCCCTTCTGGAAACACCATATATTTT.

The genes are TRBV28 and TRBJ1-5; TRBD1 agrees at 7 bases. CDR1 is MDHEN, CDR2 SYDVKM, per germline. J was trimmed by 4 bases and V by 3 bases; bases with no gene match: 6. The CDR3 runs 15 residues. The CDR3 here is CASSLTGFENQPQHF. The CDR3 bases are TGTGCCAGCAGTTTGACAGGGTTTGAAAATCAGCCCCAGCATTTT.

About this clone: The junction and the germline gene differ at one end; a read error may be behind it. The chain joins TRBV7-8 to TRBJ1-3, with TRBD1 identical over 9 bases. This CDR3 has 17 amino acids. CDR1 SGHVS and CDR2 FQNEAQ come from the germline V gene. In nucleotides, the CDR3 is TGTGCCAGCAGCCTAGCGGGACAGGGCCTCTCTGGAAACACCATATATTTT. Translated: CASSLAGQGLSGNTIYF.

The chain has TRBV28 and TRBJ2-7; no definite D call. Germline CDR1 and CDR2: MDHEN and SYDVKM. This CDR3 has 13 amino acids. The V end lost 3 bases, the J end lost 7 bases, and 13 bases lay between the germline ends. CDR3 in amino acids: CASSFNAWGEQYF. The CDR3 region has the DNA TGTGCCAGCAGTTTTAATGCTTGGGGTGAGCAGTACTTC. Full variable domain (outside the CDR3, taken from reference TRBV28 and TRBJ2-7): DVKVTQSSRYLVKRTGEKVFLECVQDMDHENMFWYRQDPGLGLRLIYFSYDVKMKEKGDIPEGYSVSREKKERFSLILESASTNQTSMYLCASSFNAWGEQYFGPGTRLTVT.

This rearrangement joins TRBV4-3 to TRBJ2-7; the D call may be TRBD1 or TRBD2 (5 bases each). The V gene's germline CDR1 is LGHNA and CDR2 YSLEER. The V end was cut by 1 base, the J end by 6 bases, with 13 bases between. The CDR3 sequence is 14 residues long. CDR3 residues: CASSQAEGPGEQYF. Written as DNA, the CDR3 is TGCGCCAGCAGCCAAGCCGAGGGACCAGGCGAGCAGTACTTC.

V is TRBV11-2 and J is TRBJ2-7; 11 bases match TRBD1. Trimming took 1 base from V and 5 from J; bases not matched to a gene: 10. This CDR3 has 17 residues. In germline, CDR1 is SGHAT, CDR2 FQNNGV. As DNA, the CDR3 is TGTGCCAGCAGCTTAGTTGCTTGGGACAGGGGGACACACGAGCAGTACTTC. Translating it yields CASSLVAWDRGTHEQYF.

The CDR3 spells CASKETSTAQFF. The CDR3 DNA is TGCGCCAGCAAGGAGACTAGCACCGCCCAGTTCTTC. This sequence joins TRBV5-1 and TRBJ2-1; 7 nucleotides agree with TRBD2. Germline V lookup: CDR1 SGHRS, CDR2 YFSETQ. The V segment lost 6 bases and the J segment 13 bases; nucleotides outside the gene matches: 10. The CDR3 length is 12 residues.

This chain links TRBV5-1 with TRBJ2-3; 10 nucleotides match TRBD1. V dropped 4 bases and J dropped 5; count of bases not matched to a gene: 4. This CDR3 contains 14 residues. Looked up from germline, CDR1 is SGHRS and CDR2 is YFSETQ. In nucleotides, the CDR3 is TGCGCCAGCAGCCCCGGGACAGGGGAAGATACGCAGTATTTT. Translation: CASSPGTGEDTQYF.

This clone appeared a single time. This sequence joins TRBV11-2 and TRBJ2-7, with TRBD1 matching over 7 bases. V shed 2 bases, J shed 2 bases, and the junction held 6 bases outside the gene matches. This CDR3 comprises 15 residues. Germline CDR1 and CDR2: SGHAT and FQNNGV. CDR3 in DNA: TGTGCCAGCAGCTTAAGACAGGGAAAGACCTACGAGCAGTACTTC. It specifies CASSLRQGKTYEQYF.

This chain uses TRBV27 with TRBJ1-2; 8 bases align to TRBD1. Unmatched junction bases numbered 8, after V lost 3 bases and J lost 8 bases. The germline CDR1 and CDR2 sequences are MNHEY and SMNVEV (reference sequence). The CDR3 runs 14 residues. The CDR3 DNA reads TGTGCCAGCAGTTTCGTGTCAGGGGGCGACGGCTACACCTTC. Its protein product is CASSFVSGGDGYTF.

This chain uses TRBV19 with TRBJ1-5; D might be TRBD1 (6 bases). This CDR3 has 15 residues. V was cut by 1 base and J by 2 bases, with 9 bases left in between. CDR1 is LNHDA, CDR2 SQIVND, per germline (reference sequence). The CDR3 sequence is CASSIVRGGNQPQHF. As DNA, the CDR3 is TGTGCCAGTAGTATAGTCAGGGGTGGCAATCAGCCCCAGCATTTT.